One and the same sample provided the 4 T cell receptor beta chains below, sequenced in a study of blood T cell repertoires in COVID-19. Clones were sequenced by immunoSEQ multiplex PCR, and TCRdb holds only the in-frame ones, with some missing. The data show fewer than 350,000 clones, with 80% to 95% seen just once and around 6.8% held by the top ten. The sequenced material came from peripheral blood. The receptors originated from a woman aged 25 to 45 with COVID-19, enrolled during active disease.

The chain is built from TRBV15 and TRBJ1-1; D uncertain. This CDR3 comprises 16 residues. Germline V gene sequence: CDR1 LNHNV, CDR2 YYDKDF (reference sequence). The germline V and J ends were trimmed by 1 base and 4 bases, with 16 bases remaining between them. CDR3 loop: CATSRGPGLDSTEAFF. In DNA, the CDR3 is TGTGCCACCAGCAGAGGGCCGGGTTTGGATTCCACTGAAGCTTTCTTT.

The chain employs TRBV28 and TRBJ2-7; tentative D call: TRBD2 (5 bases). V was clipped by 3 bases and J by 6 bases, with 9 bases between them. The CDR3 length is 12 residues. The germline V gene encodes CDR1 MDHEN and CDR2 SYDVKM. The CDR3 here is CASSLRGLEQYF. The CDR3 DNA is TGTGCCAGCAGTTTGAGAGGGCTCGAGCAGTACTTC. The variable domain in full, with the rest retrieved from reference TRBV28 and TRBJ2-7, is DVKVTQSSRYLVKRTGEKVFLECVQDMDHENMFWYRQDPGLGLRLIYFSYDVKMKEKGDIPEGYSVSREKKERFSLILESASTNQTSMYLCASSLRGLEQYFGPGTRLTVT.

This rearrangement joins TRBV18 to TRBJ2-5; tentatively, D is TRBD2 (6 bases). Germline-derived CDR1 and CDR2 are KGHSH and LQKENI. V lost 5 bases, J lost 5 bases, and 21 bases lay in between. The CDR3 length is 16 residues. CDR3: CASSETGTGRGETQYF. For the CDR3, the DNA is TGTGCCAGCTCAGAAACTGGAACAGGCCGGGGGGAGACCCAGTACTTC.

The chain has TRBV15 and TRBJ2-3, with 7 bases that match TRBD1. This CDR3 contains 15 residues. J was trimmed by 5 bases and V by 3 bases; bases with no gene match: 8. CDR1 is LNHNV and CDR2 is YYDKDF in the germline V gene (reference sequence). CDR3 in amino acids: CATSRGGTEEDTQYF. The DNA of the CDR3 is TGTGCCACCAGCAGGGGTGGGACAGAAGAAGATACGCAGTATTTT.